This T cell receptor (beta chain) is from a study of cytomegalovirus exposure and HLA in healthy donors. With 60 Vbeta and 13 Jbeta primers, the PCR was carried out. Data came from immunoSEQ multiplex PCR; TCRdb stores just in-frame clones and leaves some out. Of some 160,000 clones listed, more than 60% were seen once; the top ten hold around 7%. Germline V lookup: CDR1 MNHEY, CDR2 SVGAGI. Deletions cut 2 bases from V and 4 bases from J, with 12 bases between. The CDR3 runs to 14 residues. The receptor's source is a woman in her forties in good health and CMV-seropositive. The genes are TRBV6-5 and TRBJ2-7; a weak D match, TRBD1 (5 bases). Sequencing input: PBMCs. Written as DNA, the CDR3 is TGTGCCAGCAGTTACCAACTTCAGGGATACGAGCAGTACTTC. It yields the protein CASSYQLQGYEQYF.